The 24 T cell receptor beta chains below were found in one sample sequenced in a study of blood T cell repertoires in COVID-19. TCRdb's copy holds only in-frame clones and misses some; the assay was immunoSEQ multiplex PCR. The sample gives around 200,000 clones, about nine tenths of which show up once; over 1% is in the top ten. The sequenced sample consisted of PBMCs or T cells enriched from blood (not recorded which). The receptors derive from a man in his thirties or forties who had recovered from COVID-19.

This clone was seen only once. This chain links TRBV6-2 or TRBV6-3 with TRBJ1-5, with D perhaps matching TRBD1 (5 bases). This CDR3 is built from 13 residues. V lost 4 bases and J 3 bases, leaving 7 bases between the germline ends. Germline V gene lookup returns CDR1 MNHEY and CDR2 SVGEGT. The CDR3 DNA follows: TGTGCCAGCAGTTTACAGGACAATCAGCCCCAGCATTTT. This gives the protein CASSLQDNQPQHF.

This clone is a singleton in its sample. The rearrangement links TRBV11-2 to TRBJ2-2; 14 bases map to TRBD2. The germline CDR1 and CDR2 sequences are SGHAT and FQNNGV. The junction had 9 bases not matched to a gene; V was cut back by 5 bases and J by 7 bases. The CDR3 is 17 residues long. CDR3 sequence: CASSPTTSGRVIGELFF. CDR3 DNA: TGTGCCAGCAGCCCAACGACTAGCGGGAGGGTTATCGGGGAGCTGTTTTTT.

The rearrangement links TRBV6-2 or TRBV6-3 to TRBJ1-5, with 12 positions matching TRBD1. Germline trimming cut 1 base from V and 7 bases from J; bases unmatched to any gene: 8. The germline V gene encodes CDR1 MNHEY and CDR2 SVGEGT. The length of the CDR3 is 17 residues. For the CDR3, the DNA is TGTGCCAGCAGTTACTGGGGACAGGGGGCATTTCGGCAGCCCCAGCATTTT. Translating gives CASSYWGQGAFRQPQHF.

The V gene is TRBV9, the J gene TRBJ2-7; TRBD2 agrees at 9 bases. The ends lost 4 bases at V and 6 bases at J; junction bases unmatched: 17. The length of the CDR3 is 17 residues. CDR1 SGDLS and CDR2 YYNGEE come from the germline V gene. The CDR3 sequence is CASSPRGSGGLSSEQYF. CDR3 in DNA: TGTGCCAGCAGCCCCCGGGGTAGCGGGGGTTTGAGTTCCGAGCAGTACTTC.

V and J are TRBV13 and TRBJ1-1; 7 bases are a match to TRBD1. V dropped 5 bases and J dropped 0; count of bases not matched to a gene: 9. The germline V gene encodes CDR1 PRHDT and CDR2 FYEKMQ (reference sequence). This CDR3 is built from 16 residues. CDR3 in DNA: TGTGCCAGCAGCCCCCCCTTAGGGGGCTTGAACACTGAAGCTTTCTTT. This codes for CASSPPLGGLNTEAFF.

V and J are TRBV4-3 and TRBJ1-1; 8 nucleotides match TRBD1. This CDR3 has 13 amino acids. Per the germline V gene, CDR1 is LGHNA and CDR2 is YSLEER. V lost 4 bases to trimming and J lost 6 bases; unmatched junction nucleotides: 4. CDR3 coding DNA: TGCGCCAGCAGCCCCGACAGGGGAGCTGAAGCTTTCTTT. It yields the protein CASSPDRGAEAFF.

The chain carries TRBV6-5 and TRBJ2-2; tentatively, D is TRBD2 (5 bases). CDR1 and CDR2 (germline): MNHEY, SVGAGI. This CDR3 is built from 15 residues. Deletions cut 6 bases from V and 5 bases from J, with 16 bases between. The CDR3 loop is CASSDTSKETGELFF. The CDR3 nucleotides are TGTGCCAGCAGCGACACTAGTAAGGAGACCGGGGAGCTGTTTTTT.

The V gene is TRBV3-1 (or the pseudogene TRBV3-2), the J gene TRBJ1-5, with TRBD1 matching over 9 bases. V was clipped by 2 bases and J by 3 bases; unmatched bases: 8. CDR3 size: 17 residues. Germline V gene data show CDR1 as LGHDT and CDR2 as YNNKEL (reference sequence). The CDR3 loop is CASSQRTGEMDNQPQHF. DNA for the CDR3: TGTGCCAGCAGCCAAAGGACAGGGGAAATGGACAATCAGCCCCAGCATTTT.

The chain links TRBV19 to TRBJ2-5; tentative D call: TRBD1 (6 bases). The CDR3 spans 14 residues. V lost 5 bases and J lost 1, with 11 bases in between. CDR1 LNHDA and CDR2 SQIVND come from the germline V gene (reference sequence). The CDR3 bases are TGTGCCAGTAGTGCGGACAGACGCCAAGAGACCCAGTACTTC. This sequence encodes CASSADRRQETQYF.

This clone has only one observation. The gene calls are TRBV28 and TRBJ1-2, with TRBD1 as a possible D gene (6 bases). CDR1 is MDHEN and CDR2 is SYDVKM in the germline V gene. Between the trimmed V and J ends, which lost 7 bases and 7 bases, there was a span of 19 bases. The CDR3 spans 14 residues. CDR3 nucleotide sequence: TGTGCCAGCACAAAGGGGGGGTGGCTATCTGGCTACACCTTC. Protein sequence: CASTKGGWLSGYTF.

This clone was picked up one time. The gene calls are TRBV27 and TRBJ2-3; D may be TRBD1 (6 bases). Germline CDR1 and CDR2: MNHEY and SMNVEV (reference sequence). V was clipped by 3 bases and J by 0 bases, with 7 bases between them. The CDR3 has 14 residues. The CDR3 DNA reads TGTGCCAGCAGTTTTGGACAGAGCACAGATACGCAGTATTTT. Amino acids: CASSFGQSTDTQYF.

The chain couples TRBV19 to TRBJ1-6; 9 nucleotides match TRBD1. V shed 2 bases and J 8 bases; nucleotides not matched to a gene: 4. The CDR3 extends over 15 amino acids. Germline V lookup: CDR1 LNHDA, CDR2 SQIVND (reference sequence). The CDR3 loop reads CASSIKDRGYSPLHF. As DNA, the CDR3 is TGTGCCAGTAGTATAAAGGACAGGGGTTATTCACCCCTCCACTTT.

The chain has TRBV10-3 and TRBJ2-7; TRBD1 matches 8 bases. This CDR3 is built from 14 residues. Germline trimming cut 4 bases from V and 3 bases from J; bases unmatched to any gene: 5. The germline CDR1 and CDR2 sequences are ENHRY and SYGVKD. The CDR3 spells CAISASGGLYEQYF. In DNA form, the CDR3 reads TGTGCCATCAGTGCATCAGGGGGCCTCTACGAGCAGTACTTC.

The chain uses TRBV5-1 and TRBJ2-5, with 10 bases that match TRBD2. Germline V gives CDR1 SGHRS, CDR2 YFSETQ. The ends lost 1 base at V and 2 bases at J; junction bases unmatched: 2. The CDR3 spans 15 residues. The CDR3 is CASSLTSGVQETQYF. The CDR3 DNA is TGCGCCAGCAGCTTGACTAGCGGGGTACAAGAGACCCAGTACTTC.

This chain connects TRBV5-1 to TRBJ2-2, with a possible D match to TRBD2 (6 bases). Deletions cut 5 bases from V and 1 base from J, with 9 bases between. This CDR3 comprises 14 residues. Looked up from germline, CDR1 is SGHRS and CDR2 is YFSETQ. The CDR3 sequence: CASSGGQNTGELFF. For the CDR3, the DNA is TGCGCCAGCAGTGGAGGGCAGAACACCGGGGAGCTGTTTTTT.

V is TRBV7-9 and J is TRBJ1-6; TRBD1 matches at 11 bases. The germline gives CDR1 SEHNR, CDR2 FQNEAQ (reference sequence). The CDR3 totals 16 residues. The trim removed 5 bases at V and 4 bases at J, leaving 4 bases unmatched. The CDR3 DNA is TGTGCCAGCAGCCGGACAGGGGGCTCTTATAATTCACCCCTCCACTTT. This encodes CASSRTGGSYNSPLHF. Using reference TRBV7-9 and TRBJ1-6 for the parts outside the CDR3, the full variable domain is DTGVSQNPRHKITKRGQNVTFRCDPISEHNRLYWYRQTLGQGPEFLTYFQNEAQLEKSRLLSDRFSAERPKGSFSTLEIQRTEQGDSAMYLCASSRTGGSYNSPLHFGNGTRLTVT.

This clone was observed a few times. The same CDR3 arises from other DNA sequences in this sample as well. The chain recombines TRBV12-3 or TRBV12-4 with TRBJ1-1; D perhaps matches TRBD1 (6 bases). The CDR3 is made up of 13 amino acids. Trimming removed 7 bases at V and 1 base at J, with 10 bases between. The CDR3 sequence is CASTLTGNTEAFF. CDR3 DNA sequence: TGTGCCAGCACCCTGACAGGGAACACTGAAGCTTTCTTT.

This rearrangement joins TRBV9 to TRBJ1-1; possible D gene TRBD1, 6 bases. This CDR3 contains 16 residues. The V end lost 1 base, the J end lost 1 base, and 14 bases lay between the germline ends. Germline V gene data show CDR1 as SGDLS and CDR2 as YYNGEE. The CDR3 sequence is CASSVSPQGKNTEAFF. As DNA, the CDR3 is TGTGCCAGCAGCGTAAGTCCCCAGGGGAAGAACACTGAAGCTTTCTTT.

The chain joins TRBV2 to TRBJ1-5, with 10 nucleotides matching TRBD1. Germline V gene lookup returns CDR1 SNHLY and CDR2 FYNNEI. Unmatched junction bases numbered 8, after V lost 6 bases and J lost 6 bases. The CDR3 runs to 15 residues. The CDR3 here is CASREKTGGGQPQHF. The CDR3 DNA follows: TGTGCCAGCAGGGAGAAGACAGGGGGCGGTCAGCCCCAGCATTTT.

J is TRBJ2-3 and V is TRBV5-8; no reliable D call. The CDR3 is 14 residues long. The V end was cut by 0 bases, the J end by 0 bases, with 5 bases between. Per the germline V gene, CDR1 is SGHTS and CDR2 is YDEGEE. CDR3 DNA sequence: TGTGCCAGCAGCTTGGGGCGGAGCACAGATACGCAGTATTTT. Protein sequence: CASSLGRSTDTQYF. The variable domain in full, with the rest retrieved from reference TRBV5-8 and TRBJ2-3, is EAGVTQSPTHLIKTRGQQATLRCSPISGHTSVYWYQQALGLGLQFLLWYDEGEERNRGNFPPRFSGRQFPNYSSELNVNALELEDSALYLCASSLGRSTDTQYFGPGTRLTVL.

V is TRBV6-2 or TRBV6-3 and J is TRBJ2-3; no firm D call. The CDR3 is 13 amino acids. The germline V and J ends were trimmed by 4 bases and 2 bases, with 7 bases remaining between them. The V gene's germline CDR1 is MNHEY and CDR2 SVGEGT. CDR3 residues: CASSLVVTDTQYF. As DNA, the CDR3 is TGTGCCAGCAGTTTAGTTGTCACAGATACGCAGTATTTT.

This clone appeared once. The V and J genes are TRBV5-4 and TRBJ2-5, with TRBD2 matching over 9 bases. The V gene end was trimmed by 3 bases and the J gene end by 1 base; junction bases not matched to a gene: 4. Germline CDR1 reads SGHNT; CDR2 reads YYREEE (reference sequence). CDR3 length equals 15 residues. CDR3 amino acids: CASSSLLAGQETQYF. The CDR3 nucleotides are TGTGCCAGCAGCTCGTTACTAGCGGGCCAAGAGACCCAGTACTTC. The variable domain in full, with the rest retrieved from reference TRBV5-4 and TRBJ2-5, is ETGVTQSPTHLIKTRGQQVTLRCSSQSGHNTVSWYQQALGQGPQFIFQYYREEENGRGNFPPRFSGLQFPNYSSELNVNALELDDSALYLCASSSLLAGQETQYFGPGTRLLVL.

The chain has TRBV5-1 and TRBJ1-2, with TRBD1 as a possible D gene (5 bases). Between the trimmed V and J ends, which lost 3 bases and 6 bases, there was a span of 18 bases. The CDR3 is 15 residues long. CDR1 and CDR2 (germline): SGHRS, YFSETQ. CDR3 sequence: CASSSVRDWKNGYTF. CDR3 DNA: TGCGCCAGCAGCTCAGTCCGGGACTGGAAGAATGGCTACACCTTC. Looking up the rest from reference TRBV5-1 and TRBJ1-2 gives the full variable domain: KAGVTQTPRYLIKTRGQQVTLSCSPISGHRSVSWYQQTPGQGLQFLFEYFSETQRNKGNFPGRFSGRQFSNSRSEMNVSTLELGDSALYLCASSSVRDWKNGYTFGSGTRLTVV.

The J gene is TRBJ1-6, the V gene TRBV5-8, with a tentative D call TRBD1 (6 bases). The germline V and J ends were trimmed by 0 bases and 10 bases, with 20 bases remaining between them. The CDR3 runs 17 residues. Germline V gene sequence: CDR1 SGHTS, CDR2 YDEGEE. CDR3 sequence: CASSLGTISRGGSPLHF. CDR3 DNA: TGTGCCAGCAGCTTGGGAACTATTAGCAGGGGTGGGTCACCCCTCCACTTT.